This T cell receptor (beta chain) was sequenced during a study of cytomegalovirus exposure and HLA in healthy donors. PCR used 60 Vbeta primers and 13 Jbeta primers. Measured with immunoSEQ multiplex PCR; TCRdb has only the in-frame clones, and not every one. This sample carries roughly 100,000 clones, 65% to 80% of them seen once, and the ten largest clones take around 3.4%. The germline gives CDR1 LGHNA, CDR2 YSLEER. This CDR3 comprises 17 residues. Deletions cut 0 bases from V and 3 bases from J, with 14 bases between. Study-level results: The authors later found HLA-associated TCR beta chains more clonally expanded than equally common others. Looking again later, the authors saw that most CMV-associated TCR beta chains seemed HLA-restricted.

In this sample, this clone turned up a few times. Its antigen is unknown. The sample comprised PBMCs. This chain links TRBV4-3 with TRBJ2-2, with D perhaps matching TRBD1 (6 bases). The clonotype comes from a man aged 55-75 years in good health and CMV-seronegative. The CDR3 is CASSQEEGGIDTGELFF. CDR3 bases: TGCGCCAGCAGCCAAGAAGAAGGGGGAATCGACACCGGGGAGCTGTTTTTT.